This TCR beta chain appears in the sequencing data of a study of identical twins. Study results and limitations: Insertions were reduced in abundant cord blood beta clonotypes but not in memory repertoires. Researchers reported excess low generation probability among twin-shared out-of-frame alpha sequences.

After template switching added a universal primer site, the resulting cDNA carried unique molecular identifiers. A single record per CDR3 protein comes from TCRdb applying MiXCR to the 5' RACE reads. The sample lists approximately 140,000 distinct CDR3 sequences; around 3.6% were seen once. The CDR3 consists of 15 residues. Per germline, CDR1 MNHEY and CDR2 SMNVEV (reference sequence). The V and J ends lost 8 bases and 7 bases, in that order; junction bases with no gene match: 5. This clonotype was seen repeatedly, ten times or more. Its antigen is still unknown. This chain joins TRBV27 and TRBJ2-2; 15 nucleotides agree with TRBD2. This receptor was taken from a man between 18 and 35 years old in good health. Input material: memory T cells sorted from blood. In DNA form, the CDR3 reads TGTGCCAGCGGGACTAGCGGGAGGAGGAGCGGGGAGCTGTTTTTT. The encoded protein is CASGTSGRRSGELFF.